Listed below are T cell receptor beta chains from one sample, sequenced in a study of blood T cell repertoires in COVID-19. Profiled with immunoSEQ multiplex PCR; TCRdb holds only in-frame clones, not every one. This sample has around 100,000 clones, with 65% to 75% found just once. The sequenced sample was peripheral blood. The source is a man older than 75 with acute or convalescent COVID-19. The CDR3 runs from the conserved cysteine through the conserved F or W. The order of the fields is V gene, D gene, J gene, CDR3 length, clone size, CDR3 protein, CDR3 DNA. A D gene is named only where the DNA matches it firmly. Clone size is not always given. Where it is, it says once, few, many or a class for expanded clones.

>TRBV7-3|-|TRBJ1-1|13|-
CASSFWRDTEAFF
TGTGCCAGCAGCTTTTGGAGGGACACTGAAGCTTTCTTT
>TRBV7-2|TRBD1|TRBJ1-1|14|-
CASSMGTGLTEAFF
TGTGCCAGCAGCATGGGGACAGGGCTCACTGAAGCTTTCTTT
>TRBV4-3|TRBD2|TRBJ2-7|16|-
CASSQTRTSGPYEQYF
TGCGCCAGCAGCCAAACGCGGACTAGCGGTCCCTACGAGCAGTACTTC
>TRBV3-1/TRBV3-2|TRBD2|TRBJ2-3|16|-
CASTSGSGRGTDTQYF
TGTGCCAGCACCTCGGGTAGCGGGAGGGGAACAGATACGCAGTATTTT
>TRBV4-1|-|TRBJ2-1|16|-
CASSQIAGSTYNEQFF
TGCGCCAGCAGCCAAATTGCGGGATCCACCTACAATGAGCAGTTCTTC
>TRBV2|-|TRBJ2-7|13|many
CASSLLVTYEQYF
TGTGCCAGCTCTCTGCTAGTCACCTACGAGCAGTACTTC
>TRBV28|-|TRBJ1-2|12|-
CASRIGGSGYTF
TGTGCCAGCAGGATAGGGGGAAGTGGCTACACCTTC
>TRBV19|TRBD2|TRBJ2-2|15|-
CASFDRGGSTGELFF
TGTGCCAGTTTTGATCGGGGGGGGAGCACCGGGGAGCTGTTTTTT
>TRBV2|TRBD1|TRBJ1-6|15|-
CASSEGGQGNSPLHF
TGTGCCAGCAGTGAAGGAGGACAGGGGAATTCACCCCTCCACTTT
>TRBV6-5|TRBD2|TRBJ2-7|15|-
CASRKGLAGDYEQYF
TGTGCCAGCAGAAAGGGACTAGCGGGGGACTACGAGCAGTACTTC
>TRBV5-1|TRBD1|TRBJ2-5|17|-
CASSRDRGPVNGETQYF
TGCGCCAGCAGCAGAGACAGGGGGCCCGTCAATGGGGAGACCCAGTACTTC
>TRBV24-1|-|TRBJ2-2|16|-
CATSDFGLGNTGELFF
TGTGCCACCAGTGATTTCGGACTCGGGAACACCGGGGAGCTGTTTTTT
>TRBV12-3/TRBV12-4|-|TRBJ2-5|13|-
CASSLGGVETQYF
TGTGCCAGCAGTTTAGGGGGGGTTGAGACCCAGTACTTC
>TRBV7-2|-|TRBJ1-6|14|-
CASSLSGSGSPLHF
TGTGCCAGCAGCTTAAGTGGATCGGGGTCACCCCTCCACTTT
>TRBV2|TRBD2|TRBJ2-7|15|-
CASSEGLALSYEQYF
TGTGCCAGCAGTGAGGGACTAGCTCTCTCCTACGAGCAGTACTTC
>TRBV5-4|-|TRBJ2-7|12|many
CASSLGAYEQYF
TGTGCCAGCAGCCTAGGGGCCTACGAGCAGTACTTC
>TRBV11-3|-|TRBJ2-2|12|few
CASSQRPGELFF
TGTGCCAGCAGCCAGAGGCCCGGGGAGCTGTTTTTT
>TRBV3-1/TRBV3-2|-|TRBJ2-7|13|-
CASSQQQLYEQYF
TGTGCCAGCAGCCAACAACAGCTGTACGAGCAGTACTTC
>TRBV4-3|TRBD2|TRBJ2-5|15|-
CASSQELGSGGTQYF
TGCGCCAGCAGCCAAGAATTAGGCTCGGGGGGGACCCAGTACTTC
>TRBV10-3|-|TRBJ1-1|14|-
CAIRTAGRSTEAFF
TGTGCCATCAGGACGGCCGGGAGGAGCACTGAAGCTTTCTTT
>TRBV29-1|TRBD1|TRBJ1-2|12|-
CSVGQGNYGYTF
TGCAGCGTGGGACAGGGGAACTATGGCTACACCTTC
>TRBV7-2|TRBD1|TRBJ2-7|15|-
CASSFRANRGDEQYF
TGTGCCAGCAGCTTTAGAGCGAACAGGGGCGACGAGCAGTACTTC
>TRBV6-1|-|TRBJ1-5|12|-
CASSDGKQPQHF
TGTGCCAGCAGTGACGGGAAACAGCCCCAGCATTTT
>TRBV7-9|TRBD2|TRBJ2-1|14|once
CASSLSAGGGEQFF
TGTGCCAGCAGCCTCTCAGCGGGAGGAGGAGAGCAGTTCTTC
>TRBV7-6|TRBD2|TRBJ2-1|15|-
CASSHGTSGSDEQFF
TGTGCCAGCAGCCACGGGACTAGCGGGAGTGACGAGCAGTTCTTC
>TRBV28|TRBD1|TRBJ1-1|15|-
CASSTSGQGNTEAFF
TGTGCCAGCAGTACATCGGGACAGGGGAACACTGAAGCTTTCTTT
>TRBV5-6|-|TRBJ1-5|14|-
CASSLGQVGQPQHF
TGTGCCAGCAGCTTGGGCCAGGTCGGTCAGCCCCAGCATTTT
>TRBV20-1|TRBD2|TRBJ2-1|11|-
CSARLASEQFF
TGCAGTGCCAGACTAGCGAGTGAGCAGTTCTTC
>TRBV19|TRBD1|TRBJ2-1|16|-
CASRSIDRGLYNEQFF
TGTGCCAGTAGATCCATTGACAGGGGACTGTACAATGAGCAGTTCTTC
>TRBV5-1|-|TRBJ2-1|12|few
CASSFSSNEQFF
TGCGCCAGCAGCTTTAGCAGCAATGAGCAGTTCTTC
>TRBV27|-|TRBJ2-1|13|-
CASSLRGNNEQFF
TGTGCCAGCAGTTTAAGAGGGAACAATGAGCAGTTCTTC
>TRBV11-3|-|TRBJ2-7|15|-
CASSPMGAGAYEQYF
TGTGCCAGCAGCCCTATGGGGGCAGGAGCCTACGAGCAGTACTTC
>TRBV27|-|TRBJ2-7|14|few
CASSLSGGSYEQYF
TGTGCCAGCAGTTTATCTGGCGGTTCCTACGAGCAGTACTTC
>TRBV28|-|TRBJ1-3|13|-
CASSLLGGNTIYF
TGTGCCAGCAGTCTCCTAGGAGGAAACACCATATATTTT
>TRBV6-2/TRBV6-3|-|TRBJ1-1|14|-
CASSHLTRHTEAFF
TGTGCCAGCAGTCACCTCACACGCCACACTGAAGCTTTCTTT
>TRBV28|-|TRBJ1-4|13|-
CASSFTENEKLFF
TGTGCCAGCAGTTTTACAGAGAATGAAAAACTGTTTTTT
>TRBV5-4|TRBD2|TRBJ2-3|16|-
CASSLGGLAGADTQYF
TGTGCCAGCAGCTTGGGGGGACTAGCGGGAGCAGATACGCAGTATTTT
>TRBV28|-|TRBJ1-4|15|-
CASSLESQGYEKLFF
TGTGCCAGCAGTTTAGAAAGCCAGGGATATGAAAAACTGTTTTTT
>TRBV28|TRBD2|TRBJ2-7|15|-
CASSPLAGVTYEQYF
TGTGCCAGCAGTCCTCTGGCGGGAGTAACCTACGAGCAGTACTTC
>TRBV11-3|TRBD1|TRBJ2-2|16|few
CASSPTGTVNTGELFF
TGTGCCAGCAGCCCGACCGGGACAGTGAACACCGGGGAGCTGTTTTTT